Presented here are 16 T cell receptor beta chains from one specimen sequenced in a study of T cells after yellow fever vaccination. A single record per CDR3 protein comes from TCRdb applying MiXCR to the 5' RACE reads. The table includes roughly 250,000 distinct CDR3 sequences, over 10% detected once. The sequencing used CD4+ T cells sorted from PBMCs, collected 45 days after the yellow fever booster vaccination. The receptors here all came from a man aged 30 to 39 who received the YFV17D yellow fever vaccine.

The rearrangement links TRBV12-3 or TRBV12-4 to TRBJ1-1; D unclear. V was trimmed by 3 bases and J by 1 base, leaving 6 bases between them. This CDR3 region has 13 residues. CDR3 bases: TGTGCCAGCAGTTTCTGGGAGAACACTGAAGCTTTCTTT. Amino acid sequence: CASSFWENTEAFF.

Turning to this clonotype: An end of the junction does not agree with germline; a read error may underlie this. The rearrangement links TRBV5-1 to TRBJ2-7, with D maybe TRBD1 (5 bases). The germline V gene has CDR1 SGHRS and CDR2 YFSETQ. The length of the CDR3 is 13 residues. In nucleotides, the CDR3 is TGCGCCAGCAGCCAGAGTGACAGCGCCCCTCTTGACTTC. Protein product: CASSQSDSAPLDF.

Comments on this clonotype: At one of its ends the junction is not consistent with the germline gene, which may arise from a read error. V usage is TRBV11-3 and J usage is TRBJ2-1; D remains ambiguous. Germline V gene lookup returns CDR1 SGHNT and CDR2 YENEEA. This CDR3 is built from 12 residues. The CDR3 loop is CDSSQRTNEQFF. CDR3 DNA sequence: TGTGACAGCAGCCAGAGGACCAATGAGCAGTTCTTC.

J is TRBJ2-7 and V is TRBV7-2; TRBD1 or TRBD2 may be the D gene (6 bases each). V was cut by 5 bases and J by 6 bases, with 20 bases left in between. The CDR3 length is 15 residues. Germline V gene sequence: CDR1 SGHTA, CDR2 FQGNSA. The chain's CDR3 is CASSRQNREEGEQYF. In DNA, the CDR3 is TGTGCCAGCAGCCGCCAAAACAGGGAGGAGGGCGAGCAGTACTTC. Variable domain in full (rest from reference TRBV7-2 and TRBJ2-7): GAGVSQSPSNKVTEKGKDVELRCDPISGHTALYWYRQSLGQGLEFLIYFQGNSAPDKSGLPSDRFSAERTGGSVSTLTIQRTQQEDSAVYLCASSRQNREEGEQYFGPGTRLTVT.

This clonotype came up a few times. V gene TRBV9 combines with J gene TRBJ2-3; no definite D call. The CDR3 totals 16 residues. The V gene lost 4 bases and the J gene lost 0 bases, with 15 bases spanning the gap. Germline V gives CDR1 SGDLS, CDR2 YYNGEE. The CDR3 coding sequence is TGTGCCAGCAGCACCCTGGGATTGTCTAGCACAGATACGCAGTATTTT. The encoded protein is CASSTLGLSSTDTQYF.

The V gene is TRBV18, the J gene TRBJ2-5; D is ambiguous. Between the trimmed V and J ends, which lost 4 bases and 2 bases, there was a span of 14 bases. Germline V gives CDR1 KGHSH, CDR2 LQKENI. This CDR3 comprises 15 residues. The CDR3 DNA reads TGTGCCAGCTCACGATTTCGCGAGTCTCAAGAGACCCAGTACTTC. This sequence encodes CASSRFRESQETQYF.

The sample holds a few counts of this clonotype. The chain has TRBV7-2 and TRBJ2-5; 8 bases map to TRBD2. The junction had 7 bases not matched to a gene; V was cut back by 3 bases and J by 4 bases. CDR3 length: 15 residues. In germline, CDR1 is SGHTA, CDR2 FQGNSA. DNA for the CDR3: TGTGCCAGCAGCTTCGTGCGGGAGGAGAGAGAGACCCAGTACTTC. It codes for CASSFVREERETQYF.

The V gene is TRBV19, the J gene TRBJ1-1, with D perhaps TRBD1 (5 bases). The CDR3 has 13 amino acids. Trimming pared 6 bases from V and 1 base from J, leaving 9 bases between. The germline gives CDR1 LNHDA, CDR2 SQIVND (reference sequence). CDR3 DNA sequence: TGTGCCAGTAGGCTGGGGGGGAACACTGAAGCTTTCTTT. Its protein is CASRLGGNTEAFF.

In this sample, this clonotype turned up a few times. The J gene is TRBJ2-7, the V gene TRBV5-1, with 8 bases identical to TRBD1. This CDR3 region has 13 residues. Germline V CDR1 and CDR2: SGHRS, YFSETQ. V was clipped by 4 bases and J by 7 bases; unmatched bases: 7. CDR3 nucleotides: TGCGCCAGCAGCCTGGACAGGGTAGGGGAGCAGTACTTC. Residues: CASSLDRVGEQYF.

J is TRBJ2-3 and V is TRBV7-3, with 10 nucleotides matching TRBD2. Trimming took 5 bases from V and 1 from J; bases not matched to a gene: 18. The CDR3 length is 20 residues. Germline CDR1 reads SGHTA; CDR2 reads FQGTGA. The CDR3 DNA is TGTGCCAGCAGCGTACTAGGGGTTAGCGGGAGGCCCGGGGGCACAGATACGCAGTATTTT. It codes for CASSVLGVSGRPGGTDTQYF.

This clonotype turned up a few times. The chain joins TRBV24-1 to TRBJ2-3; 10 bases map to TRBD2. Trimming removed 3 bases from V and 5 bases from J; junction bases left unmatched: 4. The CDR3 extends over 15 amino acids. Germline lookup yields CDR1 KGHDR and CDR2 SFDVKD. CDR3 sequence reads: CATSDGGTSVDTQYF. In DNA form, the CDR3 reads TGTGCCACCAGTGATGGTGGGACTAGCGTAGATACGCAGTATTTT.

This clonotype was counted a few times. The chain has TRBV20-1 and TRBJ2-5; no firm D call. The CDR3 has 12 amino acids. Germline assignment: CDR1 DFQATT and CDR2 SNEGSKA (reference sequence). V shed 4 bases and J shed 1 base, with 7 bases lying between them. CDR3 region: CSATRVQETQYF. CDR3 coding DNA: TGCAGTGCTACACGGGTCCAAGAGACCCAGTACTTC.

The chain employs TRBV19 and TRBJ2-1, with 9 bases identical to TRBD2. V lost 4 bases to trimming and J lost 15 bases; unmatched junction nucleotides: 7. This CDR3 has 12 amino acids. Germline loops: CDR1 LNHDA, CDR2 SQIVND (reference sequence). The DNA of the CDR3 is TGTGCCAGTAGTAGAGGCGGGAGGGCCACGTTCTTC. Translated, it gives CASSRGGRATFF.

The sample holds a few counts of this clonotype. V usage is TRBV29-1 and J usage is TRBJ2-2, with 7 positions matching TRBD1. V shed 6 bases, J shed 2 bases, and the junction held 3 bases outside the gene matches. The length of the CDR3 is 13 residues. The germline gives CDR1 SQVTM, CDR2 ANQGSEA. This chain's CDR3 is CSVGQLNTGELFF. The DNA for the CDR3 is TGCAGCGTGGGACAGCTCAACACCGGGGAGCTGTTTTTT.

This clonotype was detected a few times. CDR3 protein: CASSTGTSTDTQYF. The CDR3 DNA reads as TGTGCCAGCAGTACCGGGACCTCTACAGATACGCAGTATTTT. V gene TRBV28 combines with J gene TRBJ2-3; the D gene could be TRBD1 or TRBD2 (5 bases each). CDR3 length: 14 residues. Per the germline V gene, CDR1 is MDHEN and CDR2 is SYDVKM. Trimming took off 5 bases at V and 3 bases at J, with 12 bases between the two ends. Combining the CDR3 with reference TRBV28 and TRBJ2-3 gives the whole variable domain DVKVTQSSRYLVKRTGEKVFLECVQDMDHENMFWYRQDPGLGLRLIYFSYDVKMKEKGDIPEGYSVSREKKERFSLILESASTNQTSMYLCASSTGTSTDTQYFGPGTRLTVL.

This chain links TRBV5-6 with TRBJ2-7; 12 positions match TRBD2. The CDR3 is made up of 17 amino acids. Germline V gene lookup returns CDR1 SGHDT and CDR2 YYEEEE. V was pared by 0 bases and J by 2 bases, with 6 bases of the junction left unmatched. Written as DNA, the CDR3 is TGTGCCAGCAGCTTGGGACTAGCGGGAGTAATAGCCTACGAGCAGTACTTC. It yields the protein CASSLGLAGVIAYEQYF.